This record looks at one T cell receptor beta chain sequence and its context. These data belong to a study of blood T cell repertoires in COVID-19. The assay was immunoSEQ multiplex PCR, and TCRdb's table has in-frame clones only and misses some. The sample consists of roughly 400,000 clones, about nine tenths of them appearing once. V dropped 0 bases and J dropped 5 bases, with 8 bases sitting between them. Germline V lookup: CDR1 SGHNT, CDR2 YENEEA. The CDR3 is 13 amino acids. The participants were between roughly 18 and 100 years old and came from 20 to 30 US areas. Within 2 weeks of study entry, exposed participants had contacted a PCR-confirmed or clinician-diagnosed COVID-19 case.

The clonotype was recovered from a woman between 35 and 50 years old who had been exposed to COVID-19. Sequencing was performed on PBMCs or T cells enriched from blood (not recorded which). This sequence joins TRBV11-3 and TRBJ2-7; D is unresolved. This CDR3 is CASSLDGGHEQYF. The CDR3 region has the DNA TGTGCCAGCAGCTTAGACGGTGGGCACGAGCAGTACTTC.